This record covers a single T cell receptor (beta chain). Its target antigen remains unknown. The record has no base qualities; no much larger clone is one base away. The germline V gene yields SGDLS for CDR1 and YYNGEE for CDR2. The cysteine opens and the phenylalanine closes a CDR3 of 14 amino acids. The only DNA kept is the CDR3, 42 bases in frame from the first base. Trimming removed 3 bases from V and 6 bases from J, leaving 13 bases between the germline ends. The record originates from a study of radiation and T cells in renal cell carcinoma (dated by TCRdb to the early 2020s). Some background on the complete study: The samples were obtained from a clinical trial, where primary renal cell carcinomas were treated with 15 Gy stereotactic body radiation therapy and then removed by nephrectomy 4 weeks afterward. A total of some 51 samples underwent TCR beta sequencing, made up of roughly 26 tumors and around 27 peripheral blood samples. Across all 50 or so samples, around 4,000,000 unique CDR3 nucleotide sequences encoding 2,658,974 unique CDR3 amino acid sequences were identified. The investigation overall reported the following: In blood, the top tumor clonotypes increased from baseline to 2 weeks after radiation and then shrank by 4 weeks, which suggests a temporary expansion of tumor-resident clones. No pretreatment tumor biopsies were available, so the baseline intratumoral presence of clonotypes could not be determined. Dynamics of the blood repertoire were not tracked past 4 weeks after treatment. Because the trial had a single-armed design, the trial could not examine how radiation dose or scheduling affected the TCR repertoire.

This specimen's time point label, interpreted: blood 2 weeks post-SBRT. The sample's treatment or condition label, decoded: 15 Gy SBRT to primary tumor, nephrectomy 4 weeks later. Serial peripheral blood from radiation-treated patients was sampled at baseline, 2 weeks and 4 weeks after SBRT to track tumor-enriched clonotypes. Every patient had renal cell carcinoma of clear cell pathology. The QIAamp DNA Blood Mini Kit (Qiagen) was used to prepare genomic DNA for TCR sequencing. The analyses included just those samples that passed every quality control check. Following the manufacturer's recommendations, the immunoSEQ kit was used to generate TCR beta libraries from genomic DNA. Library preparation used a first multiplex PCR with proprietary primers, then a second PCR adding unique barcodes, with bead cleanups after each round. A positive control reaction and a negative control reaction, both provided in the kit, were run with every batch of samples. The final libraries were assessed on an Agilent 4200 TapeStation D1000 ScreenTape, pooled by volume, and quantified by qPCR. Sequencing was performed on an Illumina NextSeq500 with a MidOutput 150-cycle cartridge, and 156 Read1 and 15 Index1 cycles were run with kit custom primers. The pooled library was loaded at approximately 0.95 pM with an approximately 21% PhiX control spike-in. Per the authors' processing: Vendor-processed data were analyzed in R, with a clonotype defined as all T cells sharing the same CDR3 nucleotide sequence. For clone abundance analyses, frequencies were normalized to the 10,000 most abundant clones per sample. Public T cell clones, which averaged fewer than five per sample, were excluded before analysis. Tumor-enriched clonotypes and baseline blood-enriched clonotypes were defined as those with an abundance difference of at least 32-fold between compartments. A beta-binomial differential abundance model was used to identify clonotypes that were expanded or contracted between blood time points. The Baroni-Urbani and Buser coefficient was used to measure tumor-blood repertoire similarity, and groups were compared with two-tailed Wilcoxon tests in R. TCRdb took this table from immuneACCESS and kept in-frame rearrangements with V and J called. Such tables lack part of the clones; where checked against another copy, unresolved V genes explain under half of the gap, and the rest is unexplained. Clone size and V and J calls were adopted from that table, with D and trimming inferred from the DNA. Recorded for this sample are about 130,000 clones; roughly four fifths of them occurred a single time. Around 2% of the sample lies in the top ten.

Sequenced material: blood, taken from a patient whose treatment included radiotherapy and nephrectomy. The sequence joins TRBV9 to TRBJ1-5; the D gene is perhaps TRBD1, on 6 matching bases. The receptor was derived from a woman in her sixties with renal cell carcinoma. The DNA sequence is as follows: TGTGCCAGCAGCGCAGGGGCGCGGGGTCAGCCCCAGCATTTT. It translates as CASSAGARGQPQHF.